This T cell receptor beta chain was recorded in a study of vaccination and CD4 T cells after COVID-19. The sample's treatment: approximately nine-day PBMC culture with coronavirus spike peptide pools or control peptides (ViraFEST assay). Unexposed donor CD4+ T cells predated the COVID-19 pandemic, collected 2011-2018. Oncomine TCR Beta short-read sequencing was applied to DNA from cultured CD4+ T cells. TCRdb fed the PCR reads into MiXCR, producing one record per CDR3 protein. The data contain 5,500 to 7,500 distinct CDR3 sequences, 45% to 65% of them singletons. The CDR3 covers 12 residues. Germline values: CDR1 LNHDA, CDR2 SQIVND (reference sequence). V lost 6 bases to trimming and J lost 6 bases, with 10 bases between them. In the case of this clonotype: Its antigen is still unknown.

The sample comprised CD4+ T cells from blood, cultured in vitro. The rearrangement links TRBV19 to TRBJ2-3, with D unresolved. The TCR sequence derives from a human donor in good health. The CDR3 region has the DNA TGTGCCAGTAGGAGAGGTGGTGATACGCAGTATTTT. Protein sequence: CASRRGGDTQYF.